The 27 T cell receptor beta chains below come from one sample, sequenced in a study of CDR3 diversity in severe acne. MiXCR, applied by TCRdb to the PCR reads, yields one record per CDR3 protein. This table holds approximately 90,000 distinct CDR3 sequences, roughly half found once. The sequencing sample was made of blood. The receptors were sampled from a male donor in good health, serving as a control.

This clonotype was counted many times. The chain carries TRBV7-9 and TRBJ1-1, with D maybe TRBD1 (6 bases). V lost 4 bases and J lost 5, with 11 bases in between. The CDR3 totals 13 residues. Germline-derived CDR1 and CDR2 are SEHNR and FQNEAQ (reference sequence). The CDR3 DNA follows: TGTGCCAGCAGCTCCCTAGGGGGGACTGAAGCTTTCTTT. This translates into CASSSLGGTEAFF.

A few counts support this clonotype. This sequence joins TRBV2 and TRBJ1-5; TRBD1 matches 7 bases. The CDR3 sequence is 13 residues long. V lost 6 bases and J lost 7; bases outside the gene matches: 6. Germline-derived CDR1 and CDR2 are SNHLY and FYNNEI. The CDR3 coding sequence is TGTGCCAGCAGCCGACAGGGCGAACAGCCCCAGCATTTT. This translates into CASSRQGEQPQHF.

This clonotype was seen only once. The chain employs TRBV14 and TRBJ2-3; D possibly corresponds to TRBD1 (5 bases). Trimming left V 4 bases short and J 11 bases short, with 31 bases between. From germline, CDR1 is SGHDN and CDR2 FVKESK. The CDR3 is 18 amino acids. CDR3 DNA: TGTGCCAGCAGCCCTTCTGCCATGGACATTGGCTCCTACAATGAGCAGTATTTT. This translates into CASSPSAMDIGSYNEQYF.

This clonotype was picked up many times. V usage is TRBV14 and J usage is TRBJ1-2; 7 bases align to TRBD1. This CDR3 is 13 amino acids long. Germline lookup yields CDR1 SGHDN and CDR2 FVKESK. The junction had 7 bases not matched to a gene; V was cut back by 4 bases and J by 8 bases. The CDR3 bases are TGTGCCAGCAGCCGGGACAGCCGCTTCGGCTACACCTTC. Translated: CASSRDSRFGYTF. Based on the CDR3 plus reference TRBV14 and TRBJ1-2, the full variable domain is EAGVTQFPSHSVIEKGQTVTLRCDPISGHDNLYWYRRVMGKEIKFLLHFVKESKQDESGMPNNRFLAERTGGTYSTLKVQPAELEDSGVYFCASSRDSRFGYTFGSGTRLTVV.

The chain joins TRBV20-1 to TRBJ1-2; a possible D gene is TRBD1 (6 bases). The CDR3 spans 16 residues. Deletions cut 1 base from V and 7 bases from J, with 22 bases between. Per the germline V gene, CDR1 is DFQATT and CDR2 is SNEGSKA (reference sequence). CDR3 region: CSARGLTGTGWSGYTF. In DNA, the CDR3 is TGCAGTGCTAGAGGACTTACAGGGACGGGCTGGAGTGGCTACACCTTC.

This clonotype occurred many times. CDR3 nucleotide sequence: TGTGCCAGCAGTTGGCAGTTTAATAATGAGCAGTTCTTC. Encoded protein: CASSWQFNNEQFF. The J gene is TRBJ2-1, the V gene TRBV6-5, with D unresolved. V lost 4 bases and J 7 bases, leaving 11 bases between the germline ends. Germline lookup yields CDR1 MNHEY and CDR2 SVGAGI. The CDR3 consists of 13 residues.

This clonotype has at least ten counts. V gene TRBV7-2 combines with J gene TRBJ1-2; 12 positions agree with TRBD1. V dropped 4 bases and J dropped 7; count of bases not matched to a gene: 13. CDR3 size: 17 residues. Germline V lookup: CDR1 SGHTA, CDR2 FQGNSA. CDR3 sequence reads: CASSSYPPGQGARGYTF. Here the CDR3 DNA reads TGTGCCAGCAGCTCTTACCCACCGGGACAGGGGGCACGTGGCTACACCTTC.

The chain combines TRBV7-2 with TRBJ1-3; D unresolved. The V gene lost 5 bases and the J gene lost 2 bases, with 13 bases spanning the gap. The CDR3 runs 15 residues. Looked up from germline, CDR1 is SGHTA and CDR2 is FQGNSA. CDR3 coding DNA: TGTGCCAGCAGCCCCGTCAGCATACCTGGAAACACCATATATTTT. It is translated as CASSPVSIPGNTIYF.

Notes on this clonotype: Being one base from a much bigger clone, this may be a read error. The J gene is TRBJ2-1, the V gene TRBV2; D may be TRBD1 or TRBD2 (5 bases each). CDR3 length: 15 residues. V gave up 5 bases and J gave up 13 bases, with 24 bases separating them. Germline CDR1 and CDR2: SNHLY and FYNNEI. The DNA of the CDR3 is TGTGCCAGCAGTATCCGGGGCGGCGTCGAGGAGACCCAGTTCTTC. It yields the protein CASSIRGGVEETQFF. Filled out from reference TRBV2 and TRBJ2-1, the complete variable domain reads EPEVTQTPSHQVTQMGQEVILRCVPISNHLYFYWYRQILGQKVEFLVSFYNNEISEKSEIFDDQFSVERPDGSNFTLKIRSTKLEDSAMYFCASSIRGGVEETQFFGPGTRLTVL.

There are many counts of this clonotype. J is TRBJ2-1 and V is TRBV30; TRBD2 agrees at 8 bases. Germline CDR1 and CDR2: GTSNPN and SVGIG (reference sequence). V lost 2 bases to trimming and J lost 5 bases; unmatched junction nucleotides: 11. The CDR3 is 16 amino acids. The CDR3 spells CAWSRLSGRNDNEQFF. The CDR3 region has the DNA TGTGCCTGGAGTCGTCTAAGCGGGAGAAATGACAATGAGCAGTTCTTC.

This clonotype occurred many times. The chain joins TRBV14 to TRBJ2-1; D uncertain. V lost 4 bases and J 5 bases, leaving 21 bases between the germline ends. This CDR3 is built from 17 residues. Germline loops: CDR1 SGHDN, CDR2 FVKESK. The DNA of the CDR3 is TGTGCCAGCAGCCTTCTGGACGGTCGTAAAGGACACAATGAGCAGTTCTTC. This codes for CASSLLDGRKGHNEQFF.

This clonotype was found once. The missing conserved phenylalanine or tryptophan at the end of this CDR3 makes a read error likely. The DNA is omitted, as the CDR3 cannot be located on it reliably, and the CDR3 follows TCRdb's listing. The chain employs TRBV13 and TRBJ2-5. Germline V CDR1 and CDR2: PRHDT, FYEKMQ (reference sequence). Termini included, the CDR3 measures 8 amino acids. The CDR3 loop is CASSPRLA.

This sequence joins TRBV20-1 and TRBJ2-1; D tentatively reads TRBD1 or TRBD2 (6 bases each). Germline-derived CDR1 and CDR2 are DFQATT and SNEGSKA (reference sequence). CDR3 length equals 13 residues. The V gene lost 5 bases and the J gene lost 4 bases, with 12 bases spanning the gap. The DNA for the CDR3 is TGCAGTGCTGAGGGGGGACGGTACAATGAGCAGTTCTTC. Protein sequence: CSAEGGRYNEQFF.

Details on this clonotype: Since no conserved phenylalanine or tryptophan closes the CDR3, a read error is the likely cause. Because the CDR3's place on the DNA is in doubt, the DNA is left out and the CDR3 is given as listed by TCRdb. CDR3 region: CASSPKPN. The chain links TRBV7-3 to TRBJ2-7. The CDR3 is 8 residues long, counting both termini. Per germline, CDR1 SGHTA and CDR2 FQGTGA.

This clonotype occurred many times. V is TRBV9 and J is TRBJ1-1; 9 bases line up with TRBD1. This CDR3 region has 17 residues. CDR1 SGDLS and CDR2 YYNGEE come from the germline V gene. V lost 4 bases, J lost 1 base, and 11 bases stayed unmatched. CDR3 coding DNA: TGTGCCAGCAGCCCTAGTCCGCGGACAGGGGCGAACACTGAAGCTTTCTTT. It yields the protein CASSPSPRTGANTEAFF.

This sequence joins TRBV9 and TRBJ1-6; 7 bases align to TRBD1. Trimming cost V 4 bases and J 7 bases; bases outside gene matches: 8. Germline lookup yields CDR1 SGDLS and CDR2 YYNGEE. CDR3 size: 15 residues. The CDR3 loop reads CASSYTGTENSPLHF. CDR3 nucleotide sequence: TGTGCCAGCAGCTATACCGGGACAGAAAATTCACCCCTCCACTTT.

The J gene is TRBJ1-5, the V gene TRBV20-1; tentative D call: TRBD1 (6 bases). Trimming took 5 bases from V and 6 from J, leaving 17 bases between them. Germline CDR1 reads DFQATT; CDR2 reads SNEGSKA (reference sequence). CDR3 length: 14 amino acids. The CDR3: CSAWWGAVVQPQHF. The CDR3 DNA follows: TGCAGTGCTTGGTGGGGGGCCGTTGTTCAGCCCCAGCATTTT.

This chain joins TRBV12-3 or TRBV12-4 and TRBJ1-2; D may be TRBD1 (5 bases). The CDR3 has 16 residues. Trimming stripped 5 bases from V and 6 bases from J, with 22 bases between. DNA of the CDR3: TGTGCCAGCAGTGGATCCGGGACTTCTTCTGTCAATGGCTACACCTTC. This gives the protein CASSGSGTSSVNGYTF.

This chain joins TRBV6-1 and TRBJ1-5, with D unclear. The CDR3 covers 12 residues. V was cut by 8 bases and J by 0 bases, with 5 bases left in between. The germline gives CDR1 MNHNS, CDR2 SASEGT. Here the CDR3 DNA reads TGTGCCAGCGAATATAGCAATCAGCCCCAGCATTTT. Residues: CASEYSNQPQHF.

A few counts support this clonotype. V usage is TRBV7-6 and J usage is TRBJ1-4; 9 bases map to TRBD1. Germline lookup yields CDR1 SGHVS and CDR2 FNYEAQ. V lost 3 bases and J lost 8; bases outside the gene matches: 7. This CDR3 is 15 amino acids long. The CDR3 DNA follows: TGTGCCAGCAGCTTTGGCGGACAGGGGACCGAAAAACTGTTTTTT. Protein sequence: CASSFGGQGTEKLFF.

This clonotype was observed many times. The CDR3 DNA reads as TGTGCCAACCGGGGGGGACAGGGCTCCTACGAGCAGTACTTC. Protein product: CANRGGQGSYEQYF. The chain carries TRBV10-3 and TRBJ2-7, with D possibly TRBD1 on 9 matching bases. Trimming shortened V by 10 bases and J by 0 bases, and 16 bases separated the two germline ends. The CDR3 spans 14 residues. Germline V gives CDR1 ENHRY, CDR2 SYGVKD.

CDR3 region: CASSPGTGGPSETQYF. The CDR3 region has the DNA TGTGCCAGCAGCCCCGGAACGGGAGGGCCGAGTGAGACCCAGTACTTC. The chain recombines TRBV25-1 with TRBJ2-5; 8 bases agree with TRBD2. This CDR3 has 16 amino acids. The V segment lost 6 bases and the J segment 5 bases; nucleotides outside the gene matches: 14. Germline V gene data show CDR1 as MGHDK and CDR2 as SYGVNS.

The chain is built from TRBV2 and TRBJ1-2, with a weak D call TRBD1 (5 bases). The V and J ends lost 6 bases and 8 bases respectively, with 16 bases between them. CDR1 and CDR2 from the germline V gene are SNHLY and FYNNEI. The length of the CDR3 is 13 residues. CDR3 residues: CASRESGGDGYTF. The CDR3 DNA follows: TGTGCCAGCAGGGAAAGCGGGGGGGACGGCTACACCTTC.

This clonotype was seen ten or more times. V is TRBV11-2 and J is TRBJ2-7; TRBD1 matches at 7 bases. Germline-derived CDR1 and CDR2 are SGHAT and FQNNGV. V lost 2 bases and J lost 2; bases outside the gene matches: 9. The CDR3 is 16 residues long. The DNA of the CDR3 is TGTGCCAGCAGCTTATTTCCAGGACAGGTAACCTACGAGCAGTACTTC. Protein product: CASSLFPGQVTYEQYF.

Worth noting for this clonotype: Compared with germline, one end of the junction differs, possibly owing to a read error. The CDR3, as DNA: TGCGCCAGCAGCCAAGATAATGTGACTCTCTTC. It is translated as CASSQDNVTLF. The chain employs TRBV7-9 and TRBJ2-1, with no clear D. Germline loops: CDR1 SEHNR, CDR2 FQNEAQ (reference sequence). The CDR3 totals 11 residues.

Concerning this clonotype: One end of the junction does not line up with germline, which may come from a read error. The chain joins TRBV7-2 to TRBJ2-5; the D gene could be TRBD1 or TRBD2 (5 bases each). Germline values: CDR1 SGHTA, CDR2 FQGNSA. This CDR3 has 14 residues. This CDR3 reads CASSLRGAGETQYF. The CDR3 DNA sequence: TGCGCCAGCAGCTTAAGAGGGGCTGGGGAGACCCAGTACTTC. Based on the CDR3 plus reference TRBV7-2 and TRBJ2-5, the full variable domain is GAGVSQSPSNKVTEKGKDVELRCDPISGHTALYWYRQSLGQGLEFLIYFQGNSAPDKSGLPSDRFSAERTGGSVSTLTIQRTQQEDSAVYLCASSLRGAGETQYFGPGTRLLVL.

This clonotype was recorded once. The CDR3 loop reads CAIRAAGGDCGYTF. CDR3 coding DNA: TGTGCCATCAGGGCAGCAGGGGGGGACTGTGGCTACACCTTC. The chain carries TRBV10-3 and TRBJ1-2, with TRBD1 matching over 7 bases. The J segment lost 7 bases and the V segment lost 6 bases, leaving 11 bases of the junction unmatched. There are 14 residues in the CDR3. Germline CDR1 reads ENHRY; CDR2 reads SYGVKD.